This T cell receptor (beta chain) was sequenced during a study of blood T cell repertoires in COVID-19 (dated by TCRdb to about 2020). In terms of the full investigation: The collaborator samples originated in the United States, Italy and Spain and spanned the acute and convalescent phases of COVID-19. The material from the prospective study consisted of cDNA or gDNA derived from T cells, B-cell-depleted T cells, or PBMCs. Deeply sampled blood TCRbeta repertoires from subjects exposed to, actively infected with, or recovered from COVID-19 were included in the dataset. The repertoires were released in a freely available public database meant as a resource for research on the immune response to SARS-CoV-2. Samples were obtained from the ongoing ImmuneRACE study (first 160 participants) and from over 1,000 subjects provided by 6 global collaborators. The sample metadata nearly always contained a de-identified subject ID, COVID-19 status, age in years and sex. Where available, HLA class I and class II types were obtained from metadata supplied by the sample provider rather than from assay-based typing. Broader findings and caveats from the paper: Clinical and demographic metadata were provided uncurated, with the amount varying by source and participant.

The CDR3 runs 14 amino acids, cysteine and phenylalanine included. Just the 42-base CDR3 DNA is kept, in frame starting at base 1. In the germline V gene (reference sequence), CDR1 corresponds to LNHDA and CDR2 to SQIVND. The trim is 5 bases for V and 1 base for J, with a gap of 10 bases between the germline ends. TCRbeta CDR3 regions were amplified from genomic DNA using the immunoSEQ Assay, a bias-controlled multiplex PCR. On the study's bioinformatics: Nucleated cell counts per sample were estimated from amplification of reference gene primers within the assay. To quantify the absolute abundance of each unique TCRbeta CDR3 rearrangement, sequence reads were collapsed and filtered. Productive Simpson clonality was computed per sample as the square root of Simpson's diversity index over productive rearrangements. This immuneACCESS table, as held by TCRdb, lists in-frame sequences with V and J called but not all clones. Of the missing ones, under half trace to an unresolved V gene in checked studies; the others have no known cause. V, J and clone size were drawn from that table, and D and trimming were deduced from the DNA. The sample table shows more than 250,000 clones, and around 88% are seen once. About 6.1% of the sample rests with the top ten.

On this clone: This receptor's antigen is unknown. Base qualities are not provided; no much larger clone lies one nucleotide away.

Participants in the prospective study were aged about 18 to 89 years, lived in some 24 United States geographic areas, and enrolled through a virtual design. To assign participants to cohorts, the prospective study relied on clinical history that participants themselves reported in a screening survey and a study questionnaire. For ImmuneRACE Cohort 3, a participant was defined as recovered based on two consecutive negative NP/OP PCR tests, clearance by a healthcare professional, or resolution of symptoms. In the prospective study, whole blood, serum and a nasopharyngeal or oropharyngeal swab were collected from each participant by mobile phlebotomists. Over a roughly 2-month period, participants in the prospective study had the option of providing additional blood draws and questionnaires. Before DNA extraction, blood samples from the prospective study were shipped at room temperature or frozen.

Rearrangement joined TRBV19 to TRBJ2-3; the D gene cannot be named for sure. What was sequenced was PBMCs or T cells enriched from blood (not recorded which). The receptor was derived from a woman aged 40 to 50 who had recovered from COVID-19. The bases read TGTGCCAGTAGTCGACTCGCGGGCACAGATACGCAGTATTTT. It specifies CASSRLAGTDTQYF.